The next 7 T cell receptor beta chains were all read from a single sample in a study of T-cell memory formation after mild COVID-19. TCRdb redid the calling of the 5' RACE reads with MiXCR, one entry per CDR3 protein. This repertoire shows about 400,000 distinct CDR3 sequences, roughly a quarter found once; its top ten account for about 8.7%. The sequenced sample consisted of PBMCs or a T cell subset sorted from them (not recorded which). These TCRs come from an adult woman who had mild COVID-19 (a few samples of this study predate the infection). Cell type and time point are not known.

This clonotype has more than one count but fewer than ten. The V gene is TRBV29-1, the J gene TRBJ2-7; D perhaps matches TRBD1 (7 bases). Germline CDR1 is SQVTM and CDR2 is ANQGSEA. Trimming cost V 0 bases and J 4 bases, with 16 bases left between them. This CDR3 is built from 15 residues. This CDR3 is CSVEELETGTYEQYF. Here the CDR3 DNA reads TGCAGCGTTGAAGAACTCGAGACAGGGACTTACGAGCAGTACTTC.

This clonotype was found a few times. This chain links TRBV20-1 with TRBJ2-1, with D possibly matching TRBD1 (6 bases). The CDR3 covers 13 residues. The germline V and J ends were trimmed by 6 bases and 6 bases, with 15 bases remaining between them. Germline CDR1 reads DFQATT; CDR2 reads SNEGSKA (reference sequence). The CDR3 here is CSASGTTSNEQFF. The DNA for the CDR3 is TGCAGTGCGTCCGGGACAACGAGCAATGAGCAGTTCTTC.

V is TRBV18 and J is TRBJ1-6; D not resolved. The CDR3 consists of 16 residues. Germline loops: CDR1 KGHSH, CDR2 LQKENI. Trimming stripped 2 bases from V and 1 base from J, with 9 bases between. CDR3 sequence (DNA): TGTGCCAGCTCACCATGGGTTGAGTCCTATAATTCACCCCTCCACTTT. Protein sequence: CASSPWVESYNSPLHF.

The V call is TRBV6-1, the J call TRBJ2-4; D unclear. From germline, CDR1 is MNHNS and CDR2 SASEGT. The CDR3 runs 12 residues. Trimming removed 6 bases from V and 1 base from J, with 4 bases in between. Written as DNA, the CDR3 is TGTGCCAGCAGCATCGCCAAAAACATTCAGTACTTC. Amino acids: CASSIAKNIQYF.

This chain connects TRBV4-1 to TRBJ1-2; 7 nucleotides align to TRBD1. J lost 5 bases, V lost 1 base, and 10 bases had no gene match. Germline values: CDR1 MGHRA, CDR2 YSYEKL. The CDR3 loop spans 16 amino acids. The CDR3, as DNA: TGCGCCAGCAGCCAAGGTCCCCGGACAGGATCGTATGGCTACACCTTC. Translated, it gives CASSQGPRTGSYGYTF.

This clonotype has more than one count but fewer than ten. This sequence joins TRBV9 and TRBJ2-7; D remains ambiguous. CDR3 length: 13 residues. Germline CDR1 is SGDLS and CDR2 is YYNGEE. Trimming took off 0 bases at V and 0 bases at J, with 4 bases between the two ends. Here the CDR3 reads CASSVDLSYEQYF. CDR3 in DNA: TGTGCCAGCAGCGTAGATCTCTCCTACGAGCAGTACTTC.

This clonotype was counted between two and nine times. This chain connects TRBV6-5 to TRBJ2-7, with D perhaps given as TRBD1 or TRBD2 (5 bases each). Germline assignment: CDR1 MNHEY and CDR2 SVGAGI. The V end was cut by 0 bases, the J end by 2 bases, with 8 bases between. The CDR3 has 14 amino acids. CDR3 sequence: CASSYSQGAYEQYF. In nucleotides, the CDR3 is TGTGCCAGCAGTTACTCGCAGGGAGCCTACGAGCAGTACTTC.